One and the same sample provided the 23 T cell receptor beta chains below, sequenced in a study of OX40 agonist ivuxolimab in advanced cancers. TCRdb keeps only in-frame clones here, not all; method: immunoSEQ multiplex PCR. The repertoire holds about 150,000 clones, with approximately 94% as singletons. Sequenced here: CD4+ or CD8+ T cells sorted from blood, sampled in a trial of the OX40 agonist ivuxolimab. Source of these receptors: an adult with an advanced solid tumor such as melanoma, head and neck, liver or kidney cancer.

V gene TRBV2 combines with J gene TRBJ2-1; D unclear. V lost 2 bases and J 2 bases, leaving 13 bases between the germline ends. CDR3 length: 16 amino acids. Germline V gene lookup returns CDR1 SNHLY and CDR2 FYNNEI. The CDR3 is CASSESSWATYNEQFF. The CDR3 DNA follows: TGTGCCAGCAGTGAATCGTCTTGGGCAACCTACAATGAGCAGTTCTTC.

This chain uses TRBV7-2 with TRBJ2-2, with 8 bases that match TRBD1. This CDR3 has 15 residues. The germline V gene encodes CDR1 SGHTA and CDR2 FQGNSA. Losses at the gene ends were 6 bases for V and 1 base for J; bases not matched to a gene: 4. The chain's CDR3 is CASRTGTGNTGELFF. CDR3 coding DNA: TGTGCCAGCAGAACCGGGACAGGGAACACCGGGGAGCTGTTTTTT.

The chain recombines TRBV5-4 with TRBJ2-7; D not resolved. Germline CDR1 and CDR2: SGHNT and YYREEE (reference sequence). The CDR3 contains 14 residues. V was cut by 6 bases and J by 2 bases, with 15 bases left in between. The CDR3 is CASTSGGRPYEQYF. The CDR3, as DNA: TGTGCCAGCACCTCCGGTGGGCGCCCCTACGAGCAGTACTTC.

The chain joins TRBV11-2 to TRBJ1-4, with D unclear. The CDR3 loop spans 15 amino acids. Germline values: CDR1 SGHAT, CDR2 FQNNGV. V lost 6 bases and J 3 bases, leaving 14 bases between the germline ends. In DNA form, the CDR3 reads TGTGCCAGCAGTTCCTCCGGGATCCCTAATGAAAAACTGTTTTTT. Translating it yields CASSSSGIPNEKLFF.

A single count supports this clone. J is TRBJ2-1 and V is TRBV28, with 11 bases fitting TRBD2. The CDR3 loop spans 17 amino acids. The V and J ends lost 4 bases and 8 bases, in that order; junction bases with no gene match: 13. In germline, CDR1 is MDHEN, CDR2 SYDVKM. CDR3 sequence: CASSSLTSGIIRDEQFF. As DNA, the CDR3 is TGTGCCAGCAGTTCCCTGACTAGCGGGATAATTCGCGATGAGCAGTTCTTC.

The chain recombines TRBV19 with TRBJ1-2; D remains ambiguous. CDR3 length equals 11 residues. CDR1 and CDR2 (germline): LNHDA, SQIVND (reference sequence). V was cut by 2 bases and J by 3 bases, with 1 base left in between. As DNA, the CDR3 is TGTGCCAGTAGTATATACTATGGCTACACCTTC. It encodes CASSIYYGYTF. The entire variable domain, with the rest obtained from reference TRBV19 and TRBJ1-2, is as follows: DGGITQSPKYLFRKEGQNVTLSCEQNLNHDAMYWYRQDPGQGLRLIYYSQIVNDFQKGDIAEGYSVSREKKESFPLTVTSAQKNPTAFYLCASSIYYGYTFGSGTRLTVV.

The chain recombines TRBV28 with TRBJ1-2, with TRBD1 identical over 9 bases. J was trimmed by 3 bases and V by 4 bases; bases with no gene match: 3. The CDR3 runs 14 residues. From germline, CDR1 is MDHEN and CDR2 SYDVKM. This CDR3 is CASSSTGGDYGYTF. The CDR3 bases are TGTGCCAGCAGTTCGACAGGGGGGGACTATGGCTACACCTTC.

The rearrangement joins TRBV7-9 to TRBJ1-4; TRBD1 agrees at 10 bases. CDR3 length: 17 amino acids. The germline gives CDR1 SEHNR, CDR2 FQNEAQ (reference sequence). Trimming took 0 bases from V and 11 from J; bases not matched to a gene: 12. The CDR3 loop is CASSLATGGEANGKLFF. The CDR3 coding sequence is TGTGCCAGCAGCTTAGCGACAGGGGGCGAGGCAAATGGGAAACTGTTTTTT.

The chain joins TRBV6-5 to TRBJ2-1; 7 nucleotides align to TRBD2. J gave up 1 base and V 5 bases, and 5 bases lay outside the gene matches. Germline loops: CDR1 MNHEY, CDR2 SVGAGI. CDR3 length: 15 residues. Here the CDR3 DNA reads TGTGCCAGCAGTGCTAGCGGAACTTCCTACAATGAGCAGTTCTTC. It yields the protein CASSASGTSYNEQFF.

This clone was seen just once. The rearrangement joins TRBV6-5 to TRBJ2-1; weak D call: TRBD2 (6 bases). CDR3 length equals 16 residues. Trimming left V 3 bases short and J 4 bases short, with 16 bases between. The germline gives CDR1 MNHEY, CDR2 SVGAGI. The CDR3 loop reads CASSYGGAGGYNEQFF. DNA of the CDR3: TGTGCCAGCAGTTATGGGGGAGCGGGCGGGTACAATGAGCAGTTCTTC.

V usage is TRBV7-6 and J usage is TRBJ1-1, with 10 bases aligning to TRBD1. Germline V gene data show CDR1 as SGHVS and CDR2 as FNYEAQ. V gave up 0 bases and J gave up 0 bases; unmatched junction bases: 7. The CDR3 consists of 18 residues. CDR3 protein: CASSLARRTGGLNTEAFF. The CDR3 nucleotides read TGTGCCAGCAGCTTAGCGAGAAGGACAGGGGGATTGAACACTGAAGCTTTCTTT.

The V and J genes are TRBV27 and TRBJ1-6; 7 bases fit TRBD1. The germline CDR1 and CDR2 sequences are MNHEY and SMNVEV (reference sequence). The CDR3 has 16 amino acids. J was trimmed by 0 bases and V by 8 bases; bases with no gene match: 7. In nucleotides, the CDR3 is TGTGCCAGCGGACAACGACAGGGCTCCTATAATTCACCCCTCCACTTT. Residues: CASGQRQGSYNSPLHF.

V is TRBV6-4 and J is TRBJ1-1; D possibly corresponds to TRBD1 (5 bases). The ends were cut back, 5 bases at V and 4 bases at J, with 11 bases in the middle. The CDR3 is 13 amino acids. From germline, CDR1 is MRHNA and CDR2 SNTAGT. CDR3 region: CASSIQGGTEAFF. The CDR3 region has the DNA TGTGCCAGCAGTATCCAGGGAGGCACTGAAGCTTTCTTT.

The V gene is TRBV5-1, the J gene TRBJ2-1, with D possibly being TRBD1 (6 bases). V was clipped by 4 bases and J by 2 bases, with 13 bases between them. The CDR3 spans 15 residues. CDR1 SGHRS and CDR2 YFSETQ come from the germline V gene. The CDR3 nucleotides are TGCGCCAGCAGCCCCGGACAGCGAGCCTACAATGAGCAGTTCTTC. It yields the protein CASSPGQRAYNEQFF. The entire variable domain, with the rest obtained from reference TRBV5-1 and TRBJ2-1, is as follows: KAGVTQTPRYLIKTRGQQVTLSCSPISGHRSVSWYQQTPGQGLQFLFEYFSETQRNKGNFPGRFSGRQFSNSRSEMNVSTLELGDSALYLCASSPGQRAYNEQFFGPGTRLTVL.

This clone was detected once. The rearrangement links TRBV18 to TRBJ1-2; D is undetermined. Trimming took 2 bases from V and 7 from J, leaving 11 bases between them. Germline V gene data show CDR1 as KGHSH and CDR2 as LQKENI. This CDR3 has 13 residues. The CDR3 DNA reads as TGTGCCAGCTCACCAAGTCCGGGCGGTGGCTACACCTTC. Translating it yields CASSPSPGGGYTF. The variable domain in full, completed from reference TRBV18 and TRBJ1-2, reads NAGVMQNPRHLVRRRGQEARLRCSPMKGHSHVYWYRQLPEEGLKFMVYLQKENIIDESGMPKERFSAEFPKEGPSILRIQQVVRGDSAAYFCASSPSPGGGYTFGSGTRLTVV.

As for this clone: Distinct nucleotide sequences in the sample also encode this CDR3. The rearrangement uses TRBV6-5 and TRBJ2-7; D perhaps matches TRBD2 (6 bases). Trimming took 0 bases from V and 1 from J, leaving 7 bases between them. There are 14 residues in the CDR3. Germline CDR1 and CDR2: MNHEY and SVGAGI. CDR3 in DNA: TGTGCCAGCAGTTACTCGGGAGGATCCTACGAGCAGTACTTC. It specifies CASSYSGGSYEQYF.

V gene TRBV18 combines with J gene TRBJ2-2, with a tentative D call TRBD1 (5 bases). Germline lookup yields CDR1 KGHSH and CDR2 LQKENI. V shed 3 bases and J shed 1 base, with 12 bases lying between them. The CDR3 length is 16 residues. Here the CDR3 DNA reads TGTGCCAGCTCACCTCAGGGTCCTCGGAACACCGGGGAGCTGTTTTTT. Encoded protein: CASSPQGPRNTGELFF.

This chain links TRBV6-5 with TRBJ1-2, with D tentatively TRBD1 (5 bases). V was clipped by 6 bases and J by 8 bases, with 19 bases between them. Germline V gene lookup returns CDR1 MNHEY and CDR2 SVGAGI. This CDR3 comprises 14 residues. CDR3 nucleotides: TGTGCCAGCAGCTGGCTGGGGGGGGTGGGAGGCTACACCTTC. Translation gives CASSWLGGVGGYTF.

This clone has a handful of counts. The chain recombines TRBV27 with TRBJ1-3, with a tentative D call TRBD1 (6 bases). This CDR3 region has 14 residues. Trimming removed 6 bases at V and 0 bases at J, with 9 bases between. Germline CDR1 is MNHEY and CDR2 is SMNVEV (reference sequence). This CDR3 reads CASRTGASGNTIYF. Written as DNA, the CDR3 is TGTGCCAGCAGGACAGGAGCCTCTGGAAACACCATATATTTT.

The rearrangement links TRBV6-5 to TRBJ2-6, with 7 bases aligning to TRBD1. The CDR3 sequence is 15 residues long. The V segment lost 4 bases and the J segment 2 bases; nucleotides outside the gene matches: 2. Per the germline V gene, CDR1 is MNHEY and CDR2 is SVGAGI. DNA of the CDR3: TGTGCCAGCAGTTCCAGGGGGACTGGGGCCAACGTCCTGACTTTC. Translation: CASSSRGTGANVLTF.

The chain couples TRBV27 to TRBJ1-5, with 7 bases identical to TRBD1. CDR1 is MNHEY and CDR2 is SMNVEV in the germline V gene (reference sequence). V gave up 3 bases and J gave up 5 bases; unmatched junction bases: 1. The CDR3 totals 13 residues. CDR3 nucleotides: TGTGCCAGCAGTTTCAGGGGGGATCAGCCCCAGCATTTT. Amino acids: CASSFRGDQPQHF.

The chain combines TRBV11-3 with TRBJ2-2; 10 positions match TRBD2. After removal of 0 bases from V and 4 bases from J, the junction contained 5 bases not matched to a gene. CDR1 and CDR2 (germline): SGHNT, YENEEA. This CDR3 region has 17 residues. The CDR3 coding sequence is TGTGCCAGCAGCTTAGATTTACTAGCGGGATCCACCGGGGAGCTGTTTTTT. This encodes CASSLDLLAGSTGELFF.

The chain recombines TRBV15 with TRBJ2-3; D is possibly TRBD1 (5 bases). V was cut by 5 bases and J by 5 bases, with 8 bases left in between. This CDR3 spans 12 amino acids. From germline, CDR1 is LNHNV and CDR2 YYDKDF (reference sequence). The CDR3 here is CATSWGRDTQYF. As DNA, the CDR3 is TGTGCCACCAGCTGGGGCCGAGATACGCAGTATTTT.